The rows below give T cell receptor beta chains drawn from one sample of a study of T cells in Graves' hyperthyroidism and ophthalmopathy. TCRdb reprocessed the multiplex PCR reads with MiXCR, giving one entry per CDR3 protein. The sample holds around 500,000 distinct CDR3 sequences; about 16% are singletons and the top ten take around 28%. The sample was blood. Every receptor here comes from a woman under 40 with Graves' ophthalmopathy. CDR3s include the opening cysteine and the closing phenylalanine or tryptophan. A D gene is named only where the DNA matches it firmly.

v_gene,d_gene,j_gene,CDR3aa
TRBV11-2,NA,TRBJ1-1,CASSLLAGAVTEAFF
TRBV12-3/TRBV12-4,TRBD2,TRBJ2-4,CASSYGLAGEGRRYF
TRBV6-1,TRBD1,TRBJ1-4,CASRPGQSNEKLFF
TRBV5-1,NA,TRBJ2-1,CASSSGHEQFF
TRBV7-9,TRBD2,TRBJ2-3,CASSFRLAGVSTDTQYF
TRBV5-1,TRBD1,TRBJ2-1,CASSWTGSSYNEQFF
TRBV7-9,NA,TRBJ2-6,CASSFGHPSGANVLTF
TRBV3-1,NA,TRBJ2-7,CASSQEGLEYEQYF
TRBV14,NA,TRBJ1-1,CASSQDRPGNLDTEAFF
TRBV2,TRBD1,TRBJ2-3,CASSRDSSTDTQYF
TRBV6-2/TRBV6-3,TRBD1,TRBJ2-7,CASSPTGASDEQYF
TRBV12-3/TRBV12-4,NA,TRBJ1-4,CASSLGGVWEKLFF
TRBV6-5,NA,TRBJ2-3,CASSYYQGMGTDTQYF
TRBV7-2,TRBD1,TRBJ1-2,CASSTRQGADYGYTF
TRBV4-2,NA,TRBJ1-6,CASSQESAAESSYNSPLHF
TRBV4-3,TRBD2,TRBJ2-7,CASSQYSTSGIYEQYF
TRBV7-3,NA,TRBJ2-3,CASSWDGATDTQYF
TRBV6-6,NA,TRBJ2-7,CASSYSMGGKGYEQYF
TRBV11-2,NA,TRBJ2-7,CASSWEDTSYEQYF
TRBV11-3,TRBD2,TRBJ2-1,CASSLGAGLYNEQFF
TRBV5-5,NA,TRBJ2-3,CASSSSADTQYF
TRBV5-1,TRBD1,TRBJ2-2,CASKGTGNTGELFF
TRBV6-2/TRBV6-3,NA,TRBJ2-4,CASSQPGRNAKNIQYF
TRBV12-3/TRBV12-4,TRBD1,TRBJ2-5,CASSWGQGYQETQYF
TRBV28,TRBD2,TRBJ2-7,CASSLPGGEQYF
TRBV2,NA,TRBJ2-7,CASKYDRLSSYEQYF
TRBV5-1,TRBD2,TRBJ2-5,CASEAGEVGLETQYF
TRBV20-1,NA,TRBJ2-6,CSARDHSSGANVLTF
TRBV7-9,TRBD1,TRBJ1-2,CASSPIGQGYYGYTF